This TCR beta chain was sequenced during a study of shared clonotypes between healthy human individuals. Findings of the study overall: Clonotype sharing among donors, it was expected, would be affected by sequencing depth.

Libraries were prepared by immunoSEQ multiplex PCR; TCRdb keeps only in-frame clonotypes and omits some of them. This table has approximately 1,000,000 clones, around three quarters appearing once. Germline V CDR1 and CDR2: SQVTM, ANQGSEA. V was clipped by 7 bases and J by 1 base; unmatched bases: 4. The CDR3 runs to 13 residues. The table lists this clone with a few counts. Antigen specificity is unknown. The sequenced material came from memory CD4+ T cells from PBMCs. Subset denoted: CD45RA-negative fraction. This chain connects TRBV29-1 to TRBJ2-1, with TRBD1 identical over 7 bases. This sequence originates from a man younger than 35 in good health. Some clones in this sample may be carry-over from other donors' samples. The CDR3 is CSARQGSYNEQFF. The CDR3 DNA sequence: TGCAGCGCCAGACAGGGATCCTACAATGAGCAGTTCTTC.